The text below deals with one T cell receptor (beta chain). These data originate in a study of blood T cell repertoires in COVID-19. Study information: Specimens from acute and convalescent COVID-19 originated in the United States, Italy and Spain. PBMCs, B-cell-depleted T cells, or T cells were the source of the cDNA or gDNA that made up the material.

Authors' analysis steps: Amplification of reference gene primers provided the estimated nucleated cell counts. Sequencing used immunoSEQ multiplex PCR; TCRdb keeps in-frame clones, though not all of them. V and J calls and clone size are those listed in that table; D and trimming were worked out from the DNA. The sample has around 420,000 clones, nearly 90% seen once; the top ten hold 2% to 2.5%. Participants' own reports of clinical history determined their cohort assignment. V lost 2 bases, J lost 4 bases, and 9 bases stayed unmatched. Germline V CDR1 and CDR2: ENHRY, SYGVKD. CDR3 size: 16 residues.

This chain links TRBV10-3 with TRBJ2-7, with TRBD1 matching 9 bases. What was sequenced was PBMCs or T cells enriched from blood (not recorded which). This receptor was taken from a middle-aged woman with acute COVID-19. CDR3 in amino acids: CAISEPGQGLGYEQYF. The CDR3 DNA is TGTGCCATCAGTGAGCCGGGACAGGGTCTAGGGTACGAGCAGTACTTC.